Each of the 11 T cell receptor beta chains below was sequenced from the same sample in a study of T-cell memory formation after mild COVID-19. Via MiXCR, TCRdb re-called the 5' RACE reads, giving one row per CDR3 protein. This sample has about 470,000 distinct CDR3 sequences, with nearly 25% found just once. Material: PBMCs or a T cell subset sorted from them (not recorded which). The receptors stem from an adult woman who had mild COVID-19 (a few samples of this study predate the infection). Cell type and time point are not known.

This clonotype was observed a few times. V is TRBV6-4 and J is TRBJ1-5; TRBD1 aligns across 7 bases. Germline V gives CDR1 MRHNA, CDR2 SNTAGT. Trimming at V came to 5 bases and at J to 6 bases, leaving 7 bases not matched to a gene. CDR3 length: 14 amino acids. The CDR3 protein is CASSPTGDGQPQHF. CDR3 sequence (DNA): TGTGCCAGCAGTCCTACAGGGGACGGTCAGCCCCAGCATTTT.

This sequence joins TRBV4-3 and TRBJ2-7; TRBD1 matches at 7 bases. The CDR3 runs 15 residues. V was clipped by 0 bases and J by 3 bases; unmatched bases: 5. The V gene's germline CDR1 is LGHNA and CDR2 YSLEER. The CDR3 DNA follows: TGCGCCAGCAGCCAAGATGGTCAGGGGGACTACGAGCAGTACTTC. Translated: CASSQDGQGDYEQYF.

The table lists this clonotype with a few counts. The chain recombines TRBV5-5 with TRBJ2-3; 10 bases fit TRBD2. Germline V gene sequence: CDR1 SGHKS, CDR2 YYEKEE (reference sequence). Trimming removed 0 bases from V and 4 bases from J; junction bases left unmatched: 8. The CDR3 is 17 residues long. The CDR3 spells CASSLDSSGRIPDTQYF. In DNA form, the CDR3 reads TGTGCCAGCAGCTTGGATTCTAGCGGGAGAATCCCAGATACGCAGTATTTT.

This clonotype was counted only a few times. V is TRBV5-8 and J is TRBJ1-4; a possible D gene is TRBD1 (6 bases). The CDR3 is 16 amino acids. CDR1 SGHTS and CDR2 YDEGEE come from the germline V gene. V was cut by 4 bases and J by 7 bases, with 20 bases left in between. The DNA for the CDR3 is TGTGCCAGCAGCACCGGTCGGGGGGGCTTCAGTGAAAAACTGTTTTTT. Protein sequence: CASSTGRGGFSEKLFF.

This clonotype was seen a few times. CDR3 bases: TGTGCCAGCAAGGCCAGAGGTACTAACACTGAAGCTTTCTTT. As protein: CASKARGTNTEAFF. The chain couples TRBV6-1 to TRBJ1-1; D is ambiguous. CDR3 length: 14 amino acids. Germline CDR1 MNHNS, CDR2 SASEGT. The ends were cut back, 7 bases at V and 2 bases at J, with 14 bases in the middle.

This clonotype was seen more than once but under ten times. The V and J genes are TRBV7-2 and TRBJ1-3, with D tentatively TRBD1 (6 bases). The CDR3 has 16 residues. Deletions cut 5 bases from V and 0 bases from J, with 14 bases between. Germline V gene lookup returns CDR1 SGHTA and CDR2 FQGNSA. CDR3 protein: CASSPAVGGSGNTIYF. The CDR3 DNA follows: TGTGCCAGCAGCCCCGCGGTAGGGGGCTCTGGAAACACCATATATTTT.

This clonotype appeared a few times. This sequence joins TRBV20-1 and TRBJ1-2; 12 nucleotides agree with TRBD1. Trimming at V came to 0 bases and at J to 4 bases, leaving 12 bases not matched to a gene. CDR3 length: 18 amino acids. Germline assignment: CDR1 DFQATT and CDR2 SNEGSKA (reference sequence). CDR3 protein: CSARDFRDRGLDGYGYTF. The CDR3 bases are TGCAGTGCTAGAGATTTCCGGGACAGGGGGCTGGATGGCTATGGCTACACCTTC.

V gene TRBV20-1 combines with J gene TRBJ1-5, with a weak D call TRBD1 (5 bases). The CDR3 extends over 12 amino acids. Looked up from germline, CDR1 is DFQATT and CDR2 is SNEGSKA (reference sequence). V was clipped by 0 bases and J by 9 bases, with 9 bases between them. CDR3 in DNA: TGCAGTGCTAGAGAAGTGGGACTGCCCCAGCATTTT. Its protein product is CSAREVGLPQHF.

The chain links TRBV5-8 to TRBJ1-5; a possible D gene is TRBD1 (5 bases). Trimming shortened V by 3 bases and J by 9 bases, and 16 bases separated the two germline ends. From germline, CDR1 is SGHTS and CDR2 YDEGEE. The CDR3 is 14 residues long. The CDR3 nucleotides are TGTGCCAGCAGCTACCTAGCCGACGGGGGGCCCCAGCATTTT. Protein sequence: CASSYLADGGPQHF.

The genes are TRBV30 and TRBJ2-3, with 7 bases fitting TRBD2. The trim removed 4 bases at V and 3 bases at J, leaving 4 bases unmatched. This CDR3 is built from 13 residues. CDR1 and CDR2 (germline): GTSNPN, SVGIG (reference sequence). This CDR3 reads CAWTPAGTDTQYF. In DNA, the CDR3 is TGTGCCTGGACTCCAGCGGGAACAGATACGCAGTATTTT.

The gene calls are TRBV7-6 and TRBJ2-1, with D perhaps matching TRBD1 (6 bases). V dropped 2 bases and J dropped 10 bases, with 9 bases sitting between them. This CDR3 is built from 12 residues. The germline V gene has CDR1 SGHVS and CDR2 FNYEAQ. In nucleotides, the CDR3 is TGTGCCAGCAGCTTACAGGGGCGGGAGCAGTTCTTC. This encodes CASSLQGREQFF.